This T cell receptor (beta chain) was sequenced for a study of control samples from healthy donors and cancer patients. This clone was seen only once. Germline trimming cut 5 bases from V and 8 bases from J; bases unmatched to any gene: 10. Germline V gene data show CDR1 as SGHTA and CDR2 as FQGNSA. This CDR3 region has 17 residues. The repertoire was sequenced with immunoSEQ multiplex PCR; TCRdb's copy has only in-frame clones and lacks some. The sample consists of 120,000 or so clones, approximately 87% of them appearing once. The sample was blood. This TCR was sampled from a man in his sixties in good health. This chain connects TRBV7-2 to TRBJ2-1; 15 bases align to TRBD2. In DNA, the CDR3 is TGTGCCAGCAGCCCCCGAGGACTAGCGGGGGGGAAAGATGAGCAGTTCTTC. Translation gives CASSPRGLAGGKDEQFF.